This T cell receptor (beta chain) is drawn from a study of cytomegalovirus exposure and HLA in healthy donors. Primers: 60 Vbeta forward and 13 Jbeta reverse. Some clones are missing from TCRdb's copy, which holds only in-frame ones; the method was immunoSEQ multiplex PCR. The sample records roughly 200,000 clones, approximately 70% being singletons. The V gene's germline CDR1 is SGHTA and CDR2 FQGNSA. V was cut by 6 bases and J by 2 bases, with 11 bases left in between. The CDR3 is 15 residues long. Sequenced material: PBMCs. This TCR derives from a woman in her 30s in good health and CMV-seronegative. V and J are TRBV7-2 and TRBJ2-6; D possibly corresponds to TRBD1 (6 bases). The chain's CDR3 is CASRVTGPGANVLTF. The CDR3 DNA reads TGTGCCAGCAGAGTAACAGGGCCTGGGGCCAACGTCCTGACTTTC.